This section outlines one T cell receptor (beta chain) sequence together with its context. This entry comes from a study of sequential checkpoint blockade in melanoma. Study-wide background: Patients were randomized 1:1 to nivolumab-then-ipilimumab or ipilimumab-then-nivolumab first-line. Each arm's sequence ended with maintenance nivolumab.

Treatment reported: randomized to nivolumab then ipilimumab (arm A) or the reverse (arm B). No patient had prior DNA-damaging chemotherapy. PBMC sorting kept live CD3+CD8+ cells without CD19 or CD56. The repertoire was sequenced with immunoSEQ multiplex PCR; TCRdb's copy has only in-frame clones and lacks some. Of roughly 9,800 clones in the sample, approximately 80% were seen once. V was pared by 4 bases and J by 4 bases, with 8 bases between. In germline, CDR1 is SGHDT, CDR2 YYEEEE. The CDR3 spans 13 residues. The chain recombines TRBV5-6 with TRBJ1-4; D may be TRBD1 (6 bases). The sequence was collected from a human donor with melanoma. The starting material was CD8+ T cells sorted from blood (inferred from file names), obtained from a patient given nivolumab and ipilimumab in sequence. The DNA of the CDR3 is TGTGCCAGCAGCGTGGACAGTAATGAAAAACTGTTTTTT. This gives the protein CASSVDSNEKLFF.